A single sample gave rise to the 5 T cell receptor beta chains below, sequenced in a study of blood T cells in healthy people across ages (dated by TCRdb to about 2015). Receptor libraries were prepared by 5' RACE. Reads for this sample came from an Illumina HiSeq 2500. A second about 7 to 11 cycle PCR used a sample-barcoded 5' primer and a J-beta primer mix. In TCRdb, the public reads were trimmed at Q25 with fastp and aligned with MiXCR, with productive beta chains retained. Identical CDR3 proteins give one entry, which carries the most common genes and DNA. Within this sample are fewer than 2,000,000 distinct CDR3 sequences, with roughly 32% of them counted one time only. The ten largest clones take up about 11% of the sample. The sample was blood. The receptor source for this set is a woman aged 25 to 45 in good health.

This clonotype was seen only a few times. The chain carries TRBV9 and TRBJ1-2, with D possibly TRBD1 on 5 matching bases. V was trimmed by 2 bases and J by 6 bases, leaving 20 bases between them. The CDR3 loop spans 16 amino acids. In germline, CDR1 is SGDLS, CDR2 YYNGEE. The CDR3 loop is CASSVLAQGPSHGYTF. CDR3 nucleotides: TGTGCCAGCAGCGTCCTAGCGCAGGGTCCAAGTCATGGCTACACCTTC.

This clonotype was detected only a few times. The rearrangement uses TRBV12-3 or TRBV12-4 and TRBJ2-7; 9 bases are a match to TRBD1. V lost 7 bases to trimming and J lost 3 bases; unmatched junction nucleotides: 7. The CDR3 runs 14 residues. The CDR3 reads CASTSGQGDYEQYF. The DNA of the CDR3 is TGTGCCAGCACGTCGGGACAGGGTGACTACGAGCAGTACTTC.

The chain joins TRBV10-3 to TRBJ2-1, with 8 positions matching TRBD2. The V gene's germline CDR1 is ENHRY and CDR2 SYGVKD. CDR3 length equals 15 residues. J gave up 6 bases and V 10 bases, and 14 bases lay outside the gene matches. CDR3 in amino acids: CATNPVSRGVNEQFF. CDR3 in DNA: TGTGCCACGAACCCAGTTTCGCGGGGGGTCAATGAGCAGTTCTTC.

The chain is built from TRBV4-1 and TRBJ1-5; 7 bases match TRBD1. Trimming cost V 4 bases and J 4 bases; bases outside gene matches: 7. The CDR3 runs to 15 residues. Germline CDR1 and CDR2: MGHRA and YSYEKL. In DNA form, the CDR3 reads TGCGCCAGCAGCCCCCAAGAACAGGGGAATCAGCCCCAGCATTTT. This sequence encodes CASSPQEQGNQPQHF.

The CDR3 DNA reads TGCGCCAGCAAGACAGGGTTGTTTAACTCCGGGGAGCTGTTTTTT. This encodes CASKTGLFNSGELFF. This rearrangement joins TRBV4-1 to TRBJ2-2; TRBD1 aligns across 7 bases. The trim removed 7 bases at V and 6 bases at J, leaving 11 bases unmatched. The germline V gene has CDR1 MGHRA and CDR2 YSYEKL. CDR3 length: 15 amino acids.